The rows below give T cell receptor beta chains drawn from one sample of a study of CD8+CD57+ T cells in acquired aplastic anemia. TCRdb re-called the reads through MiXCR, storing one row per CDR3 protein. There are around 190,000 distinct CDR3 sequences in the sample; over 55% occur only once, and 29% lies in the top ten. Sequencing was carried out using sorted CD4+, CD8+, or CD8+CD57+ T cells (not recorded which) from PBMCs. These receptors were taken from a human donor in good health. The CDR3 runs from the conserved cysteine through the conserved F or W. A D gene is named only where the DNA matches it firmly. Clone size appears in some rows only: once, few, many, or a class for an expanded clone.

D,V,size,J,DNA,CDR3
NA,TRBV6-1,NA,TRBJ2-7,TGTGCCAGCAGTGAAGATACAGGTACCTACGAGCAGTACTTC,CASSEDTGTYEQYF
NA,TRBV9,many,TRBJ1-6,TGTACCAGCAGCGTAGGAGGGGCAGGTCTCCACTTT,CTSSVGGAGLHF
TRBD2,TRBV10-3,NA,TRBJ2-5,TGTGCCATCAGTGTATTGGGAAGCGGGGGCGCTAGGGAGACCCAGTACTTC,CAISVLGSGGARETQYF
NA,TRBV7-3,NA,TRBJ1-6,TGTGCCAGCAGCGACCAGAATTCACCCCTCCACTTT,CASSDQNSPLHF
TRBD2,TRBV9,many,TRBJ2-7,TGTGCCAGCAGCGTAGATAGCGGGAGCAACTACGAGCAGTACTTC,CASSVDSGSNYEQYF
TRBD1,TRBV19,few,TRBJ2-2,TGTGCCAGTAGCGGACAGGGAAGGGGCACCGGGGAGCTGTTTTTT,CASSGQGRGTGELFF
NA,TRBV4-1,NA,TRBJ1-2,TGCGCCAGCAGCCAAGAACAGGGCTATGGCTACACCTTC,CASSQEQGYGYTF
NA,TRBV29-1,few,TRBJ1-3,TGCAGCGTCGAGACAGAGCTCTCTGGAAACACCATATATTTT,CSVETELSGNTIYF
TRBD2,TRBV10-3,NA,TRBJ2-7,TGTGCCACCCAGGGAGGGGTCACCTACGAGCAGTACTTC,CATQGGVTYEQYF
NA,TRBV7-6,NA,TRBJ2-7,TGTGCCAGCAGCCCCGCTGCCGGGTTATACGAGCAGTACTTC,CASSPAAGLYEQYF
NA,TRBV9,many,TRBJ1-5,TGTGCCAGCAGCGTAGAAGATAATAGCAATCAGCCCCAGCATTTT,CASSVEDNSNQPQHF
TRBD2,TRBV4-3,many,TRBJ2-1,TGCGCCAGCAGCCAAGCAGCGGGGGGATCCTACAATGAGCAGTTCTTC,CASSQAAGGSYNEQFF
NA,TRBV12-3/TRBV12-4,NA,TRBJ2-7,NA,CASSSANYGYTFGTSGVYEQYF
NA,TRBV7-2,NA,TRBJ2-6,TGTGCCAGCAGCTCGTTGAGGGGAGGAGGGGCCAACGTCCTGACTTTC,CASSSLRGGGANVLTF
TRBD1,TRBV11-3,NA,TRBJ2-7,TGTGCCAGCAGCACCGGGGGACAGGGGGCAGTTAACGAGCAGTACTTC,CASSTGGQGAVNEQYF
TRBD2,TRBV29-1,once,TRBJ2-3,TGCAGCGTCCGACTAGCGGGGGGCACAGATACGCAGTATTTT,CSVRLAGGTDTQYF
TRBD2,TRBV19,NA,TRBJ2-3,TGTGCCAGTAGTCGCTACGCTAGCGGGGCCTCCTACAATGAGCAGTATTTT,CASSRYASGASYNEQYF
NA,TRBV5-1,once,TRBJ2-1,TGCGCCAGCAGCGGGAACAGGTACTCCTACAATGAGCAGTTCTTC,CASSGNRYSYNEQFF
TRBD1,TRBV7-9,NA,TRBJ1-1,TGTGCCAGCAGCTGGGACAGGGGCCCCTCCATAGCTGAAGCTTTCTTT,CASSWDRGPSIAEAFF
NA,TRBV19,few,TRBJ1-6,TGTGCCAGTAGTATAGTGGGGGGACGATCTTCACCCCTCCACTTT,CASSIVGGRSSPLHF
NA,TRBV7-9,many,TRBJ2-1,TGTGCCAGCAGCTTAAGGCTGACGGGTCTGGATGAGCAGTTCTTC,CASSLRLTGLDEQFF
NA,TRBV12-3/TRBV12-4,NA,TRBJ1-3,TGTGCCAGCAGCCCACTGCTCGGGGGAAACACCATATATTTT,CASSPLLGGNTIYF
TRBD1,TRBV24-1,few,TRBJ1-2,TGTGCCACCAGTGATCCTGACAGGGGGAACTATGGCTACACCTTC,CATSDPDRGNYGYTF
NA,TRBV2,NA,TRBJ2-1,TGTGCCAGCTGCGTATCGGACAGTTGGAATGAGCAGTTCTTC,CASCVSDSWNEQFF
NA,TRBV10-3,NA,TRBJ1-2,TGTGCCATCAGAGGGCCAGGTGGAGCATCCACCCACTATGGCTACACCTTC,CAIRGPGGASTHYGYTF
TRBD2,TRBV9,many,TRBJ2-1,TGTGCCAGCAGCGTAGGAGCTAGCGGGGGGGGCAATGAGCAGTTCTTC,CASSVGASGGGNEQFF
NA,TRBV20-1,few,TRBJ2-1,TGCAGTGTAGAACCTTACAATGAGCAGTTCTTC,CSVEPYNEQFF
TRBD2,TRBV20-1,NA,TRBJ2-1,TGCAGTGCTAGAGATGGGACTAGCGGGGGGGCCTATGAGCAGTTCTTC,CSARDGTSGGAYEQFF
TRBD2,TRBV24-1,few,TRBJ2-1,TGTGCCACCAGTCCGTCAGCGGGGTACTACAATGAGCAGTTCTTC,CATSPSAGYYNEQFF
TRBD1,TRBV19,NA,TRBJ1-2,TGTGCTAGTAGTATAGATCGGCCGCAGGGGGCGGAAGGCTACACCTTC,CASSIDRPQGAEGYTF
NA,TRBV2,few,TRBJ2-7,TGTGCCAGCAGTGAGGATCAGGGTACCTACGAGCAGTACTTC,CASSEDQGTYEQYF
NA,TRBV24-1,NA,TRBJ1-2,TGTGCCACCAGTGATTATTACTATGGCTACACCTTC,CATSDYYYGYTF
NA,TRBV10-3,once,TRBJ2-7,TGTGCCATCAGGGTCGGTGAGGGCTACGAGCAGTACTTC,CAIRVGEGYEQYF
NA,TRBV11-3,many,TRBJ2-7,TGTGCCAGCAGCTTAACACTCTCCTACGAGCAGTACTTC,CASSLTLSYEQYF
NA,TRBV24-1,once,TRBJ2-1,TGTGCCACCAGTGATGGGACCAAAACTCACAATGAGCAGTTCTTC,CATSDGTKTHNEQFF
NA,TRBV24-1,NA,TRBJ2-5,TGTGCCACCAGTGATTTGCCCTCCGATGGGGAGACCCAGTACTTC,CATSDLPSDGETQYF
TRBD1,TRBV7-9,NA,TRBJ2-1,TGTGCCAGCAGCTCGGGACAGGGGCTTAGCTCCTACAATGAGCAGTTCTTC,CASSSGQGLSSYNEQFF
NA,TRBV7-9,NA,TRBJ1-4,TGTGCCAGCAGCTTATGGGGGGAAAAACTGTTTTTT,CASSLWGEKLFF
TRBD2,TRBV19,NA,TRBJ2-7,TGTGCCAGTAGGGGAGCGGGAGGTGACGAGCAGTACTTC,CASRGAGGDEQYF
TRBD2,TRBV20-1,NA,TRBJ2-7,TGCAGTGCTAGGGAAACTAGCGGGGGACTAAGGAGCTCCTACGAGCAGTACTTC,CSARETSGGLRSSYEQYF
TRBD2,TRBV20-1,many,TRBJ2-6,TGCAGTGCTAGAGTCGGGCTAGCGGGGGGGCCTGGTGGGGCCAACGTCCTGACTTTC,CSARVGLAGGPGGANVLTF
TRBD2,TRBV15,NA,TRBJ2-3,TGTGCCACCAGCAGAGCAGGACGGGGCGGGGGGCCAGATACGCAGTATTTT,CATSRAGRGGGPDTQYF
NA,TRBV25-1,once,TRBJ2-3,TGTGCCAGCAGTCATCCGACAGAAGATACGCAGTATTTT,CASSHPTEDTQYF
NA,TRBV5-1,NA,TRBJ1-2,TGCGCCAGCAGGACGGACGGGGTGGGCTACACCTTC,CASRTDGVGYTF